Below, 21 T cell receptor beta chains from the same sample are listed, as sequenced in a study of cytomegalovirus exposure and HLA in healthy donors. Profiling relied on immunoSEQ multiplex PCR, and the TCRdb table lists in-frame clones only, not all of them. The table includes roughly 49,000 clones, 94% detected once. The sequencing sample was made of PBMCs. The receptors shown here come from a woman under 30 in good health and CMV-seropositive.

V gene TRBV5-1 combines with J gene TRBJ2-5; TRBD2 matches 13 bases. V was pared by 3 bases and J by 4 bases, with 6 bases of the junction left unmatched. The CDR3 covers 16 residues. Germline-derived CDR1 and CDR2 are SGHRS and YFSETQ. The CDR3 region is CASSYGLAGALETQYF. For the CDR3, the DNA is TGCGCCAGCAGCTACGGACTAGCGGGAGCATTAGAGACCCAGTACTTC.

This rearrangement joins TRBV5-1 to TRBJ2-5; D perhaps matches TRBD1 (5 bases). Germline loops: CDR1 SGHRS, CDR2 YFSETQ. Trimming removed 0 bases from V and 0 bases from J, with 9 bases in between. This CDR3 has 15 residues. The CDR3 spells CASSLDQGYQETQYF. The CDR3 nucleotides are TGCGCCAGCAGCTTGGATCAGGGCTACCAAGAGACCCAGTACTTC.

V usage is TRBV9 and J usage is TRBJ1-3, with D possibly TRBD1 on 5 matching bases. Germline assignment: CDR1 SGDLS and CDR2 YYNGEE. This CDR3 spans 14 amino acids. V was clipped by 2 bases and J by 0 bases, with 6 bases between them. The CDR3 bases are TGTGCCAGCAGCGTGGACACCTCTGGAAACACCATATATTTT. Its translation: CASSVDTSGNTIYF.

V gene TRBV7-8 combines with J gene TRBJ2-1, with 15 bases identical to TRBD2. The V and J ends lost 4 bases and 9 bases, in that order; junction bases with no gene match: 10. CDR1 and CDR2 (germline): SGHVS, FQNEAQ. The CDR3 extends over 17 amino acids. The DNA of the CDR3 is TGTGCCAGCAGCTGGGGGAGGACTAGCGGGAGGGGGTCTGAGCAGTTCTTC. Protein product: CASSWGRTSGRGSEQFF.

J is TRBJ2-7 and V is TRBV27; D call uncertain. CDR1 and CDR2 from the germline V gene are MNHEY and SMNVEV (reference sequence). The V end lost 7 bases, the J end lost 2 bases, and 12 bases lay between the germline ends. CDR3 size: 13 residues. The CDR3 nucleotides read TGTGCCAGCACCGGCGGCCCGGCCTACGAGCAGTACTTC. Its translation: CASTGGPAYEQYF.

The CDR3 is CASSLSLTPNEQFF. The DNA of the CDR3 is TGTGCCAGCAGTTTGTCGTTGACTCCGAATGAGCAGTTCTTC. V is TRBV27 and J is TRBJ2-1; D not certain. Germline CDR1 and CDR2: MNHEY and SMNVEV (reference sequence). The CDR3 is 14 amino acids. Trimming shortened V by 3 bases and J by 7 bases, and 13 bases separated the two germline ends.

This sequence joins TRBV30 and TRBJ1-4; D is possibly TRBD1 (6 bases). The CDR3 runs to 13 residues. Trimming left V 3 bases short and J 7 bases short, with 12 bases between. In germline, CDR1 is GTSNPN, CDR2 SVGIG (reference sequence). CDR3 DNA: TGTGCCTGGAGCGCCCAGGGGAGTGAAAAACTGTTTTTT. Amino acids: CAWSAQGSEKLFF.

The V gene is TRBV9, the J gene TRBJ1-1; TRBD1 might be the D (6 bases). The CDR3 is 16 residues long. CDR1 is SGDLS, CDR2 YYNGEE, per germline. V lost 2 bases and J lost 5, with 19 bases in between. This CDR3 is CASSVATGNTGTEAFF. CDR3 coding DNA: TGTGCCAGCAGCGTTGCTACAGGGAATACGGGGACTGAAGCTTTCTTT.

This clone occurred once. This chain uses TRBV6-1 with TRBJ1-2, with 8 nucleotides matching TRBD1. The CDR3 length is 15 residues. The V segment lost 1 base and the J segment 8 bases; nucleotides outside the gene matches: 9. Germline loops: CDR1 MNHNS, CDR2 SASEGT. Here the CDR3 DNA reads TGTGCCAGCAGTGAAGAGAAGGCAGGGGGCCGGGGCTACACCTTC. Translating it yields CASSEEKAGGRGYTF.

The J gene is TRBJ2-7, the V gene TRBV11-2; TRBD1 matches 7 bases. Losses at the gene ends were 5 bases for V and 1 base for J; bases not matched to a gene: 11. This CDR3 is 16 amino acids long. Germline V gene lookup returns CDR1 SGHAT and CDR2 FQNNGV. CDR3 protein: CASSTWTGRNSYEQYF. Here the CDR3 DNA reads TGTGCCAGCAGCACATGGACAGGACGAAATTCCTACGAGCAGTACTTC.

The chain recombines TRBV28 with TRBJ2-5; D possibly corresponds to TRBD2 (6 bases). The CDR3 consists of 16 residues. Trimming stripped 6 bases from V and 6 bases from J, with 23 bases between. CDR1 is MDHEN, CDR2 SYDVKM, per germline. The CDR3 region has the DNA TGTGCCAGCAGGTACAACGCGGGGCAAGATCGCCAGACCCAGTACTTC. This gives the protein CASRYNAGQDRQTQYF.

The J gene is TRBJ2-3, the V gene TRBV5-1; 9 bases agree with TRBD2. Germline trimming cut 4 bases from V and 3 bases from J; bases unmatched to any gene: 9. Germline CDR1 reads SGHRS; CDR2 reads YFSETQ. This CDR3 has 16 amino acids. CDR3 region: CASSNGAGGPTDTQYF. The CDR3 DNA sequence: TGCGCCAGCAGCAACGGGGCGGGAGGGCCAACAGATACGCAGTATTTT.

The CDR3 here is CASSREVLGGTEAFF. CDR3 nucleotide sequence: TGTGCCAGCAGTCGAGAAGTACTAGGAGGCACTGAAGCTTTCTTT. V gene TRBV6-5 combines with J gene TRBJ1-1; D is uncertain. Trimming removed 5 bases at V and 4 bases at J, with 17 bases between. The CDR3 consists of 15 residues. Germline V CDR1 and CDR2: MNHEY, SVGAGI.

In DNA form, the CDR3 reads TGTGCCAGTAGTATCCAGACAGTCCTGACTAACTATGGCTACACCTTC. This gives the protein CASSIQTVLTNYGYTF. J is TRBJ1-2 and V is TRBV19; tentatively, D is TRBD1 (5 bases). Germline lookup yields CDR1 LNHDA and CDR2 SQIVND (reference sequence). V lost 3 bases and J 0 bases, leaving 14 bases between the germline ends. CDR3 length: 16 residues. Together with reference TRBV19 and TRBJ1-2, the CDR3 gives the full variable domain: DGGITQSPKYLFRKEGQNVTLSCEQNLNHDAMYWYRQDPGQGLRLIYYSQIVNDFQKGDIAEGYSVSREKKESFPLTVTSAQKNPTAFYLCASSIQTVLTNYGYTFGSGTRLTVV.

This clone was seen a single time. CDR3 bases: TGTGCCAGCAGTCAGGGAGGTCTCGGCTACACCTTC. Amino acid sequence: CASSQGGLGYTF. V gene TRBV6-5 combines with J gene TRBJ1-2; tentatively, D is TRBD1 (5 bases). The germline CDR1 and CDR2 sequences are MNHEY and SVGAGI. This CDR3 is 12 amino acids long. The V end was cut by 5 bases, the J end by 8 bases, with 12 bases between.

The chain carries TRBV19 and TRBJ1-5; TRBD1 agrees at 9 bases. The CDR3 length is 15 residues. CDR1 is LNHDA and CDR2 is SQIVND in the germline V gene (reference sequence). V shed 3 bases, J shed 2 bases, and the junction held 2 bases outside the gene matches. The CDR3 region is CASSMTGGGNQPQHF. The CDR3 nucleotides read TGTGCCAGTAGTATGACAGGGGGTGGCAATCAGCCCCAGCATTTT. The full variable domain, in which reference TRBV19 and TRBJ1-5 provide the parts outside the CDR3, is DGGITQSPKYLFRKEGQNVTLSCEQNLNHDAMYWYRQDPGQGLRLIYYSQIVNDFQKGDIAEGYSVSREKKESFPLTVTSAQKNPTAFYLCASSMTGGGNQPQHFGDGTRLSIL.

The rearrangement links TRBV7-9 to TRBJ2-1; 10 bases are a match to TRBD2. The germline CDR1 and CDR2 sequences are SEHNR and FQNEAQ (reference sequence). The CDR3 is 16 residues long. The V gene end was trimmed by 2 bases and the J gene end by 5 bases; junction bases not matched to a gene: 6. The CDR3 protein is CASSLLAGALDNEQFF. CDR3 nucleotides: TGTGCCAGCAGCTTACTAGCGGGAGCTTTAGACAATGAGCAGTTCTTC.

The chain carries TRBV2 and TRBJ2-2; 9 bases align to TRBD1. The CDR3 covers 13 residues. V lost 8 bases and J lost 4; bases outside the gene matches: 2. Germline-derived CDR1 and CDR2 are SNHLY and FYNNEI. For the CDR3, the DNA is TGTGCCAGCTTGGACAGGGGCACCGGGGAGCTGTTTTTT. It encodes CASLDRGTGELFF.

The gene calls are TRBV7-3 and TRBJ2-3; TRBD2 matches 7 bases. V lost 5 bases and J lost 0; bases outside the gene matches: 5. The CDR3 length is 15 residues. The V gene's germline CDR1 is SGHTA and CDR2 FQGTGA. CDR3 residues: CASSPISGSTDTQYF. Here the CDR3 DNA reads TGTGCCAGCAGCCCTATTAGCGGGAGCACAGATACGCAGTATTTT.

This chain joins TRBV28 and TRBJ2-2; 10 bases fit TRBD2. V lost 6 bases, J lost 0 bases, and 1 base stayed unmatched. The CDR3 has 15 residues. The germline V gene has CDR1 MDHEN and CDR2 SYDVKM. The CDR3 is CASRGLAANTGELFF. The CDR3 DNA reads TGTGCCAGCAGAGGACTAGCGGCGAACACCGGGGAGCTGTTTTTT.

The chain is built from TRBV10-3 and TRBJ2-5, with D unclear. The CDR3 loop spans 12 amino acids. Germline lookup yields CDR1 ENHRY and CDR2 SYGVKD. Trimming stripped 10 bases from V and 1 base from J, with 10 bases between. The CDR3 nucleotides are TGTGCCACCGCGAACAGCCAAGAGACCCAGTACTTC. Translated, it gives CATANSQETQYF.